This is a list of T cell receptor beta chains from one sample in a study of cytomegalovirus exposure and HLA in healthy donors. Clones were read by immunoSEQ multiplex PCR, and TCRdb kept only the in-frame ones, dropping some. This listing includes 150,000 to 200,000 clones. What was sequenced was PBMCs. The source is a woman in her sixties in good health and CMV-seronegative. CDR3s include the opening cysteine and the closing phenylalanine or tryptophan. A D gene is named only where the DNA matches it firmly.

j_gene: TRBJ2-1
d_gene: TRBD2
v_gene: TRBV7-2
CDR3aa: CASSLARGAGGPYNEQFF

j_gene: TRBJ2-5
d_gene: TRBD2
v_gene: TRBV5-4
CDR3aa: CASRLGTSEQETQYF

j_gene: TRBJ1-1
d_gene: -
v_gene: TRBV7-2
CDR3aa: CASSRLQGRGGSEAFF

j_gene: TRBJ1-1
d_gene: TRBD1
v_gene: TRBV11-2
CDR3aa: CASSPGQVLTEAFF

j_gene: TRBJ1-5
d_gene: -
v_gene: TRBV4-1
CDR3aa: CASSQDLGTMWGNQPQHF

j_gene: TRBJ2-5
d_gene: -
v_gene: TRBV5-6
CDR3aa: CASSLVTLRGETQYF

j_gene: TRBJ1-5
d_gene: -
v_gene: TRBV4-1
CDR3aa: CASSHRGEVGQPQHF

j_gene: TRBJ2-1
d_gene: TRBD1
v_gene: TRBV7-2
CDR3aa: CASSQDRGGNNEQFF

j_gene: TRBJ1-2
d_gene: -
v_gene: TRBV2
CDR3aa: CASSGLNRRVDYGYTF

j_gene: TRBJ2-6
d_gene: -
v_gene: TRBV18
CDR3aa: CASSPPSASGANVLTF

j_gene: TRBJ2-7
d_gene: TRBD2
v_gene: TRBV6-1
CDR3aa: CASNLAGDGQYF

j_gene: TRBJ2-7
d_gene: -
v_gene: TRBV4-2
CDR3aa: CASSQAAGTLYEQYF

j_gene: TRBJ2-1
d_gene: TRBD2
v_gene: TRBV12-5
CDR3aa: CASQLAGDNEQFF

j_gene: TRBJ1-1
d_gene: -
v_gene: TRBV4-1
CDR3aa: CASSQRGVSTEAFF

j_gene: TRBJ1-2
d_gene: -
v_gene: TRBV2
CDR3aa: CASSAPFGYGYTF

j_gene: TRBJ1-2
d_gene: -
v_gene: TRBV7-8
CDR3aa: CASSLVQGFGYTF

j_gene: TRBJ1-1
d_gene: -
v_gene: TRBV4-3
CDR3aa: CASSQDSETLAFF

j_gene: TRBJ2-3
d_gene: TRBD1
v_gene: TRBV5-1
CDR3aa: CASSLEQGALGDTQYF

j_gene: TRBJ2-7
d_gene: -
v_gene: TRBV9
CDR3aa: CASSVGQGMDEQYF

j_gene: TRBJ1-5
d_gene: TRBD1
v_gene: TRBV6-6
CDR3aa: CASSTGGQPQHF

j_gene: TRBJ2-7
d_gene: TRBD2
v_gene: TRBV27
CDR3aa: CASSLGGGPWYF

j_gene: TRBJ2-2
d_gene: -
v_gene: TRBV11-3
CDR3aa: CASSPSGRGSGELFF